The 20 T cell receptor beta chains presented below share a single source sample, sequenced in a study of blood T cell repertoires in COVID-19 (TCRdb year 2020). The receptor library was made with the immunoSEQ multiplex PCR assay. The table comes from immuneACCESS by way of TCRdb, which keeps in-frame sequences with V and J called. Part of the clones is missing from these tables; in studies checked, under half for an unresolved V gene and the rest for unknown reasons. The sample table records 350,000 or so clones; about 87% of these occur just once. Clones ranked in the top ten supply 1.5% to 2% of the sample. Specimen: peripheral blood. Receptor source: a woman younger than 45 with COVID-19, enrolled during active disease.

The V call is TRBV29-1, the J call TRBJ1-3; D perhaps matches TRBD1 (5 bases). This CDR3 comprises 14 residues. The ends were cut back, 4 bases at V and 5 bases at J, with 15 bases in the middle. Looked up from germline, CDR1 is SQVTM and CDR2 is ANQGSEA. The CDR3 DNA reads TGCAGCGTTGTCGTCCAGGGCCACAGAAACACCATATATTTT. This translates into CSVVVQGHRNTIYF.

V and J are TRBV18 and TRBJ1-3; unclear D gene. This CDR3 has 14 amino acids. Trimming removed 3 bases from V and 3 bases from J, with 9 bases in between. The germline V gene encodes CDR1 KGHSH and CDR2 LQKENI. CDR3 nucleotides: TGTGCCAGCTCACCCACAGACCGTGGAAACACCATATATTTT. Protein sequence: CASSPTDRGNTIYF.

The genes are TRBV7-2 and TRBJ1-2; maybe TRBD1 (6 bases). V lost 4 bases and J lost 4, with 19 bases in between. Germline CDR1 and CDR2: SGHTA and FQGNSA. The CDR3 is made up of 16 amino acids. Here the CDR3 reads CASSSGPQGAAYGYTF. The CDR3 DNA follows: TGTGCCAGCAGCTCCGGACCACAGGGAGCGGCCTATGGCTACACCTTC.

This chain's CDR3 is CASSLGQGVRGQPQHF. CDR3 sequence (DNA): TGCGCCAGCAGCCTCGGACAGGGGGTTCGGGGGCAGCCCCAGCATTTT. The chain recombines TRBV4-1 with TRBJ1-5, with 10 bases matching TRBD1. With 4 bases clipped from V and 7 bases from J, the junction kept 10 bases outside the gene matches. The CDR3 is made up of 16 amino acids. Germline CDR1 MGHRA, CDR2 YSYEKL.

The chain carries TRBV28 and TRBJ1-2; D gene ambiguous. Germline-derived CDR1 and CDR2 are MDHEN and SYDVKM. The CDR3 covers 14 residues. V was cut by 7 bases and J by 6 bases, with 18 bases left in between. CDR3 in amino acids: CASIRLVGRDGYTF. The CDR3 nucleotides are TGTGCCAGCATCAGACTCGTCGGGCGGGATGGCTACACCTTC.

The chain has TRBV20-1 and TRBJ2-3, with D unclear. Trimming took 4 bases from V and 3 from J, leaving 5 bases between them. The CDR3 extends over 11 amino acids. CDR1 is DFQATT and CDR2 is SNEGSKA in the germline V gene (reference sequence). This chain's CDR3 is CSATLTDTQYF. DNA for the CDR3: TGCAGTGCTACCTTAACAGATACGCAGTATTTT.

This clone was observed a single time. J is TRBJ1-1 and V is TRBV27; 7 positions match TRBD1. V was pared by 1 base and J by 5 bases, with 13 bases of the junction left unmatched. Germline V lookup: CDR1 MNHEY, CDR2 SMNVEV (reference sequence). The CDR3 totals 17 residues. The CDR3 sequence: CASSLYPLAGGRTEAFF. Here the CDR3 DNA reads TGTGCCAGCAGTTTATACCCTTTGGCAGGGGGGCGTACTGAAGCTTTCTTT.

The chain combines TRBV7-9 with TRBJ2-2; TRBD2 agrees at 7 bases. This CDR3 has 16 residues. Germline V gene sequence: CDR1 SEHNR, CDR2 FQNEAQ (reference sequence). V was pared by 4 bases and J by 0 bases, with 5 bases of the junction left unmatched. CDR3 nucleotides: TGTGCCAGCAGCTATTTTGGGGGGGCGAACACCGGGGAGCTGTTTTTT. It specifies CASSYFGGANTGELFF.

The V and J genes are TRBV7-2 and TRBJ2-7, with 11 bases identical to TRBD1. In germline, CDR1 is SGHTA, CDR2 FQGNSA. V shed 5 bases, J shed 3 bases, and the junction held 6 bases outside the gene matches. The CDR3 is made up of 15 amino acids. The CDR3 protein is CASSPRTGGVYEQYF. The CDR3 DNA reads as TGTGCCAGCAGCCCGAGGACAGGGGGCGTCTACGAGCAGTACTTC.

The chain recombines TRBV28 with TRBJ1-1, with a tentative D call TRBD1 (6 bases). CDR3 size: 13 residues. Germline V gene lookup returns CDR1 MDHEN and CDR2 SYDVKM. The V end lost 4 bases, the J end lost 4 bases, and 10 bases lay between the germline ends. The CDR3 coding sequence is TGTGCCAGCAGTTCCAGGGGAACCACTGAAGCTTTCTTT. Amino acid sequence: CASSSRGTTEAFF.

The chain combines TRBV7-2 with TRBJ1-4, with 8 positions matching TRBD1. The CDR3 length is 15 residues. CDR1 and CDR2 (germline): SGHTA, FQGNSA. V was clipped by 4 bases and J by 5 bases; unmatched bases: 6. CDR3 amino acids: CASSYVRTGNEKLFF. DNA for the CDR3: TGTGCCAGCAGCTACGTGAGGACAGGGAATGAAAAACTGTTTTTT.

The chain uses TRBV5-5 and TRBJ2-2; the D gene is possibly TRBD1 (6 bases). Trimming left V 4 bases short and J 10 bases short, with 17 bases between. The CDR3 is made up of 14 amino acids. CDR1 and CDR2 (germline): SGHKS, YYEKEE (reference sequence). DNA for the CDR3: TGTGCCAGCAGCCCAGAGCAGGGGTCGAAGGAGCTGTTTTTT. This codes for CASSPEQGSKELFF.

The rearrangement uses TRBV2 and TRBJ2-2; the D is unclear. V dropped 6 bases and J dropped 5 bases, with 13 bases sitting between them. The germline V gene has CDR1 SNHLY and CDR2 FYNNEI. This CDR3 contains 14 residues. CDR3 DNA sequence: TGTGCCAGCAGCGCCGAGGTTATAACCGGGGAGCTGTTTTTT. Protein sequence: CASSAEVITGELFF. The whole variable domain, filled in from reference TRBV2 and TRBJ2-2, reads EPEVTQTPSHQVTQMGQEVILRCVPISNHLYFYWYRQILGQKVEFLVSFYNNEISEKSEIFDDQFSVERPDGSNFTLKIRSTKLEDSAMYFCASSAEVITGELFFGEGSRLTVL.

The chain recombines TRBV19 with TRBJ2-7; D not resolved. Germline assignment: CDR1 LNHDA and CDR2 SQIVND (reference sequence). Trimming shortened V by 6 bases and J by 4 bases, and 13 bases separated the two germline ends. The CDR3 runs to 13 residues. DNA of the CDR3: TGTGCCAGTAGGGGCTTAAGGATTTACGAGCAGTACGTC. Translation: CASRGLRIYEQYV.

This clone appeared a few times. The rearrangement links TRBV4-2 to TRBJ1-5; perhaps TRBD1 as D (6 bases). The V and J ends lost 0 bases and 5 bases respectively, with 14 bases between them. The germline V gene encodes CDR1 LGHNA and CDR2 YNFKEQ. The CDR3 runs 16 residues. CDR3 sequence (DNA): TGTGCCAGCAGCCAAGAATGGTCACAGGGTCATCAGCCCCAGCATTTT. As protein: CASSQEWSQGHQPQHF.

The rearrangement joins TRBV6-5 to TRBJ1-1, with TRBD1 matching over 7 bases. Germline loops: CDR1 MNHEY, CDR2 SVGAGI. The CDR3 totals 13 residues. The V and J ends lost 8 bases and 0 bases, in that order; junction bases with no gene match: 3. The CDR3 sequence: CASPGTVNTEAFF. DNA of the CDR3: TGTGCCAGCCCCGGGACAGTGAACACTGAAGCTTTCTTT.

The chain carries TRBV20-1 and TRBJ1-1; D unresolved. Germline V CDR1 and CDR2: DFQATT, SNEGSKA (reference sequence). The germline V and J ends were trimmed by 6 bases and 8 bases, with 13 bases remaining between them. The CDR3 has 11 amino acids. The CDR3 loop is CSAYRTREAFF. The CDR3 DNA follows: TGCAGTGCCTACCGAACCCGGGAAGCTTTCTTT.

The chain is built from TRBV27 and TRBJ1-1; 8 nucleotides line up with TRBD1. This CDR3 spans 13 amino acids. Germline V gene lookup returns CDR1 MNHEY and CDR2 SMNVEV (reference sequence). After removal of 6 bases from V and 8 bases from J, the junction contained 8 bases not matched to a gene. As DNA, the CDR3 is TGTGCCAGCAGAAGGGGACGGGACAGGGAAGCTTTCTTT. Translated, it gives CASRRGRDREAFF.

A few counts support this clone. V usage is TRBV4-3 and J usage is TRBJ1-2; D remains ambiguous. The germline CDR1 and CDR2 sequences are LGHNA and YSLEER. This CDR3 has 14 residues. V lost 0 bases, J lost 4 bases, and 9 bases lay in between. CDR3 DNA: TGCGCCAGCAGCCAAGATTGGGCCGGCTATGGCTACACCTTC. Translation gives CASSQDWAGYGYTF.

The chain uses TRBV6-5 and TRBJ1-2, with D unresolved. Germline V gene lookup returns CDR1 MNHEY and CDR2 SVGAGI. CDR3 length: 12 residues. Trimming removed 10 bases at V and 2 bases at J, with 11 bases between. The CDR3 DNA reads as TGTGCCACCACTGGAGAGAACTATGGCTACACCTTC. It specifies CATTGENYGYTF.